Below are 19 T cell receptor beta chains sequenced from a single sample in a study of T cell repertoires in cytomegalovirus infection. TCRdb fed the reads into MiXCR, producing one record per CDR3 protein. The sample records about 100,000 distinct CDR3 sequences, roughly 29% being singletons. Their antigens are not known. Source: CD8+ T cells from cultured PBMCs, taken from culture after CMV antigen stimulation. All receptors come from a human donor in good health (CMV status not recorded). Some clones in this sample may be carry-over from other donors' samples.

On this clonotype: The junction does not match germline at one end; this may be a read error. The rearrangement uses TRBV6-1 and TRBJ2-7; 10 bases line up with TRBD1. CDR1 MNHNS and CDR2 SASEGT come from the germline V gene. There are 15 residues in the CDR3. The CDR3 DNA reads as TGTGCCAGCATCTCCACCGGGACAGGGGAGGAAGAGCAGCACTTC. Encoded protein: CASISTGTGEEEQHF.

V is TRBV4-2 and J is TRBJ1-2, with D possibly matching TRBD1 (5 bases). Germline-derived CDR1 and CDR2 are LGHNA and YNFKEQ. The CDR3 has 16 amino acids. V lost 0 bases, J lost 4 bases, and 15 bases lay in between. CDR3 region: CASSQDLGTDGYGYTF. The CDR3 DNA reads TGTGCCAGCAGCCAAGATCTTGGGACCGACGGCTATGGCTACACCTTC.

This chain joins TRBV11-1 and TRBJ2-7; TRBD2 matches at 7 bases. Per the germline V gene, CDR1 is SGHAT and CDR2 is FQDESV (reference sequence). V gave up 2 bases and J gave up 0 bases; unmatched junction bases: 7. This CDR3 is built from 16 residues. The CDR3, as DNA: TGTGCCAGCAGCTTATTGACGGGGGGTAGCTCCTACGAGCAGTACTTC. Translated: CASSLLTGGSSYEQYF.

The rearrangement uses TRBV27 and TRBJ1-1; D is possibly TRBD1 (5 bases). Trimming removed 5 bases from V and 0 bases from J, with 10 bases in between. The CDR3 is 14 residues long. Germline CDR1 MNHEY, CDR2 SMNVEV (reference sequence). The CDR3 DNA is TGTGCCAGCAGTCAAAGGGGAGTGAACACTGAAGCTTTCTTT. Translated, it gives CASSQRGVNTEAFF.

In its sample, this clonotype was seen a few times. V is TRBV27 and J is TRBJ2-5; no definite D call. The CDR3 is 13 residues long. Germline V gene sequence: CDR1 MNHEY, CDR2 SMNVEV (reference sequence). Trimming removed 3 bases from V and 5 bases from J, with 10 bases in between. In DNA form, the CDR3 reads TGTGCCAGCAGTTTCGGCGGTGGGGAGACCCAGTACTTC. Encoded protein: CASSFGGGETQYF.

There are many counts of this clonotype. V and J are TRBV28 and TRBJ2-1, with D possibly TRBD2 on 5 matching bases. The V gene lost 4 bases and the J gene lost 5 bases, with 30 bases spanning the gap. This CDR3 region has 20 residues. Germline values: CDR1 MDHEN, CDR2 SYDVKM. CDR3 residues: CASSSLGEIGSYTPDNEQFF. The CDR3 DNA is TGTGCCAGCAGTTCCCTCGGGGAGATCGGTTCATACACACCAGACAATGAGCAGTTCTTC.

The table lists this clonotype with a few counts. The CDR3 nucleotides are TGTGCCACCAGTGAAGACTTTAACTATGGCTACACCTTC. Protein: CATSEDFNYGYTF. The J gene is TRBJ1-2, the V gene TRBV24-1; no clear D gene. This CDR3 has 13 residues. In germline, CDR1 is KGHDR, CDR2 SFDVKD. Trimming took 4 bases from V and 1 from J, leaving 6 bases between them.

V and J are TRBV6-5 and TRBJ2-3; possible D gene TRBD2, 7 bases. Trimming cost V 5 bases and J 6 bases, with 15 bases left between them. CDR1 is MNHEY, CDR2 SVGAGI, per germline. The CDR3 covers 14 residues. In DNA, the CDR3 is TGTGCCAGCAGTGACGGAGGGGGGGGGGATACGCAGTATTTT. Amino acid sequence: CASSDGGGGDTQYF.

This clonotype was detected a few times. CDR3 DNA sequence: TGTGCCAGCAGCCCCGTTTTCAGGGGTCCGGACGGGGAGCTGTTTTTT. It is translated as CASSPVFRGPDGELFF. The gene calls are TRBV12-3 or TRBV12-4 and TRBJ2-2; maybe TRBD1 (6 bases). This CDR3 comprises 16 residues. Trimming took 6 bases from V and 7 from J, leaving 21 bases between them.

There are many counts of this clonotype. The rearrangement joins TRBV19 to TRBJ2-7; no definite D call. Between the trimmed V and J ends, which lost 2 bases and 3 bases, there was a span of 8 bases. From germline, CDR1 is LNHDA and CDR2 SQIVND (reference sequence). This CDR3 comprises 13 residues. CDR3 protein: CASSISPYYEQYF. For the CDR3, the DNA is TGTGCCAGTAGTATAAGCCCTTACTACGAGCAGTACTTC.

This clonotype came up a few times. The chain has TRBV12-3 or TRBV12-4 and TRBJ2-5; weak D call: TRBD2 (7 bases). V was clipped by 3 bases and J by 5 bases, with 16 bases between them. This CDR3 is 15 amino acids long. The DNA of the CDR3 is TGTGCCAGCAGTTTTGGGGGGGGGCCGGGGGAGACCCAGTACTTC. Translated, it gives CASSFGGGPGETQYF.

V usage is TRBV4-2 and J usage is TRBJ1-2; no definite D call. CDR3 length: 14 residues. Trimming took off 4 bases at V and 3 bases at J, with 12 bases between the two ends. CDR1 is LGHNA, CDR2 YNFKEQ, per germline. The CDR3 is CASSPDGEDYGYTF. The CDR3 coding sequence is TGTGCCAGCAGCCCGGACGGGGAGGACTATGGCTACACCTTC.

This sequence joins TRBV28 and TRBJ1-1, with D possibly being TRBD1 (5 bases). Trimming pared 2 bases from V and 4 bases from J, leaving 17 bases between. Germline lookup yields CDR1 MDHEN and CDR2 SYDVKM. CDR3 size: 16 residues. CDR3 DNA: TGTGCCAGCAGTTTAACCCGGGACTTTAGAGGCACTGAAGCTTTCTTT. Residues: CASSLTRDFRGTEAFF.

This clonotype was observed a few times. The J gene is TRBJ1-1, the V gene TRBV4-2, with D possibly TRBD1 on 6 matching bases. The CDR3 covers 14 residues. The germline CDR1 and CDR2 sequences are LGHNA and YNFKEQ. With 0 bases removed from V and 8 bases from J, the gap between germline ends came to 13 bases. CDR3 in amino acids: CASSQEGGQPEAFF. Here the CDR3 DNA reads TGTGCCAGCAGCCAAGAAGGAGGACAGCCCGAAGCTTTCTTT.

This clonotype occurred many times. The gene calls are TRBV7-2 and TRBJ2-1, with TRBD2 matching over 15 bases. CDR3 length: 16 amino acids. Germline V CDR1 and CDR2: SGHTA, FQGNSA. V lost 5 bases, J lost 13 bases, and 12 bases stayed unmatched. The CDR3 region is CASSGWTSGGGPSQFF. CDR3 nucleotides: TGTGCCAGCAGCGGGTGGACTAGCGGGGGGGGACCGTCCCAGTTCTTC.

This clonotype was seen repeatedly, ten times or more. The V and J genes are TRBV7-8 and TRBJ1-5; weak D call: TRBD1 (5 bases). CDR1 is SGHVS and CDR2 is FQNEAQ in the germline V gene. CDR3 size: 14 residues. Trimming cost V 5 bases and J 4 bases, with 12 bases left between them. The CDR3 sequence is CASSPRGANQPQHF. CDR3 sequence (DNA): TGTGCCAGCAGCCCAAGGGGTGCAAATCAGCCCCAGCATTTT.

The CDR3: CASSLWGTDYNEQFF. The CDR3 region has the DNA TGTGCCAGCAGCTTGTGGGGGACAGACTACAATGAGCAGTTCTTC. The chain recombines TRBV5-4 with TRBJ2-1, with TRBD1 matching 7 bases. CDR3 length: 15 amino acids. The V and J ends lost 1 base and 3 bases, in that order; junction bases with no gene match: 4. Germline V gene lookup returns CDR1 SGHNT and CDR2 YYREEE (reference sequence). Supplemented by reference TRBV5-4 and TRBJ2-1, the full variable domain reads ETGVTQSPTHLIKTRGQQVTLRCSSQSGHNTVSWYQQALGQGPQFIFQYYREEENGRGNFPPRFSGLQFPNYSSELNVNALELDDSALYLCASSLWGTDYNEQFFGPGTRLTVL.

This clonotype came up a few times. This chain links TRBV29-1 with TRBJ1-2, with D maybe TRBD1 (6 bases). From germline, CDR1 is SQVTM and CDR2 ANQGSEA. This CDR3 contains 14 residues. The germline V and J ends were trimmed by 1 base and 1 base, with 10 bases remaining between them. Written as DNA, the CDR3 is TGCAGCGTTGAAGTAGCAGGGGATAACTATGGCTACACCTTC. It yields the protein CSVEVAGDNYGYTF.

The V call is TRBV7-8, the J call TRBJ2-1, with 11 bases matching TRBD2. J gave up 6 bases and V 3 bases, and 7 bases lay outside the gene matches. Germline-derived CDR1 and CDR2 are SGHVS and FQNEAQ. The CDR3 covers 16 residues. The CDR3 is CASSFSTSGVRNEQFF. For the CDR3, the DNA is TGTGCCAGCAGCTTCTCGACTAGCGGGGTTCGCAATGAGCAGTTCTTC.